The table lists the clone carrying this TCR beta chain with many counts. Its target is unknown. Lactation, pregnancy, other autoimmune disease or uncontrolled infection led to exclusion of patients. Clinicians diagnosed patients from clinical symptoms, serum thyroxine and TRAb, thyroid ultrasound and orbital computed tomography. The data were obtained in a study of T cells in Graves' hyperthyroidism and ophthalmopathy. Amplified TCR beta CDR3 regions derived from RNA transcripts. In the first-round RT-PCR of the TCR CDR3, the HTBI primer set was used. Each CDR3 protein gets one entry after TCRdb re-called the multiplex PCR reads with MiXCR. The sample has 45,000 to 60,000 distinct CDR3 sequences, roughly 49% seen once. Per the germline V gene, CDR1 is MNHEY and CDR2 is SMNVEV (reference sequence). Between the trimmed V and J ends, which lost 2 bases and 0 bases, there was a span of 8 bases. CDR3 length: 15 residues.

The study's findings and limits: Prediction of ophthalmopathy progression came a median roughly 6.6 months pre-onset.

The V call is TRBV27, the J call TRBJ2-1; D may be TRBD1 or TRBD2 (5 bases each). The sequenced sample consisted of blood. This TCR came from a woman younger than 45 with Graves' ophthalmopathy. CDR3 nucleotides: TGTGCCAGCAGTTTAATCGGGACCTCCTACAATGAGCAGTTCTTC. Protein sequence: CASSLIGTSYNEQFF.